This TCR beta chain was obtained from a study of cytomegalovirus exposure and HLA in healthy donors. Points from the study as a whole: TCR association rates varied by HLA locus in a later analysis, with DRB1 highest and HLA-C lowest.

Notes on this clone: Antigen unknown.

Sampled while nominally healthy, donors likely had unrecorded immune exposures. The PCR had 60 Vbeta and 13 Jbeta primers. Sequencing used immunoSEQ multiplex PCR; TCRdb keeps in-frame clones, though not all of them. Among around 180,000 clones listed, around 79% were seen once. Germline CDR1 reads MRHNA; CDR2 reads SNTAGT. Trimming cost V 5 bases and J 2 bases, with 12 bases left between them. This CDR3 contains 14 residues. Sequencing was done on a sample of PBMCs. The TCR was taken from a woman aged 45-59 years in good health and CMV-seronegative. The chain is built from TRBV6-4 and TRBJ1-2; perhaps TRBD1 as D (6 bases). The CDR3 loop reads CASSRGDTNYGYTF. The CDR3 DNA sequence: TGTGCCAGCAGTCGGGGGGACACAAACTATGGCTACACCTTC.